This is a list of T cell receptor beta chains from one sample in a study of T cell responses to AZD1222 COVID-19 vaccine. Some clones are missing from TCRdb's copy, which holds only in-frame ones; the method was immunoSEQ multiplex PCR. The table includes approximately 89,000 clones, roughly 84% detected once. This material consisted of peripheral blood, taken 28 days after the second AZD1222 dose. Source of these receptors: an adult who received the AZD1222 COVID-19 vaccine. Each CDR3 is given with its conserved first and last residue. D genes are given only for firm matches. Expanded clones get a size class; other rows say once, few or many, or leave the size out.

d_gene: .
j_gene: TRBJ1-5
v_gene: TRBV4-1
abundance: .
CDR3aa: CASSQDEAGGGNQPQHF
CDR3nt: TGCGCCAGCAGCCAAGATGAGGCGGGGGGCGGCAATCAGCCCCAGCATTTT

d_gene: .
j_gene: TRBJ1-6
v_gene: TRBV24-1
abundance: .
CDR3aa: CATSEVSGRDRYNSPLHF
CDR3nt: TGTGCCACCAGTGAAGTAAGTGGCCGGGACCGCTATAATTCACCCCTCCACTTT

d_gene: .
j_gene: TRBJ2-3
v_gene: TRBV6-5
abundance: .
CDR3aa: CATAGSTDTQYF
CDR3nt: TGTGCCACCGCTGGTAGCACAGATACGCAGTATTTT

d_gene: TRBD2
j_gene: TRBJ2-7
v_gene: TRBV14
abundance: .
CDR3aa: CASSQSSGGKQYF
CDR3nt: TGTGCCAGCAGCCAGTCTAGCGGGGGTAAGCAGTACTTC

d_gene: .
j_gene: TRBJ2-1
v_gene: TRBV5-6
abundance: .
CDR3aa: CASSLGGSYNEQFF
CDR3nt: TGTGCCAGCAGCTTGGGGGGCTCCTACAATGAGCAGTTCTTC

d_gene: .
j_gene: TRBJ2-1
v_gene: TRBV25-1
abundance: .
CDR3aa: CASSEQRSSYNEQFF
CDR3nt: TGTGCCAGCAGTGAGCAACGGAGCTCCTACAATGAGCAGTTCTTC

d_gene: TRBD2
j_gene: TRBJ2-2
v_gene: TRBV6-2/TRBV6-3
abundance: .
CDR3aa: CASSTGGTGELFF
CDR3nt: TGTGCCAGCAGTACCGGGGGGACCGGGGAGCTGTTTTTT

d_gene: .
j_gene: TRBJ2-5
v_gene: TRBV6-4
abundance: .
CDR3aa: CASSRDRGETQYF
CDR3nt: TGTGCCAGCAGTCGGGACCGTGGGGAGACCCAGTACTTC

d_gene: .
j_gene: TRBJ2-7
v_gene: TRBV25-1
abundance: .
CDR3aa: CASSELGDRAYEQYF
CDR3nt: TGTGCCAGCAGTGAATTGGGGGACCGAGCCTACGAGCAGTACTTC

d_gene: TRBD1
j_gene: TRBJ2-1
v_gene: TRBV18
abundance: .
CDR3aa: CASADRESYNEQFF
CDR3nt: TGTGCCAGCGCCGACAGGGAATCCTACAATGAGCAGTTCTTC

d_gene: .
j_gene: TRBJ2-1
v_gene: TRBV18
abundance: .
CDR3aa: CASSPGSGGPGEQFF
CDR3nt: TGTGCCAGCTCCCCCGGGAGTGGGGGCCCCGGGGAGCAGTTCTTC

d_gene: .
j_gene: TRBJ1-2
v_gene: TRBV5-6
abundance: .
CDR3aa: CASTKISAGLFGYTF
CDR3nt: TGTGCCAGCACCAAGATATCAGCAGGGTTATTTGGCTACACCTTC

d_gene: TRBD1
j_gene: TRBJ1-5
v_gene: TRBV2
abundance: .
CDR3aa: CASSAPGQGAFSGNQPQHF
CDR3nt: TGTGCCAGCAGCGCGCCCGGACAGGGGGCGTTTAGCGGCAATCAGCCCCAGCATTTT

d_gene: .
j_gene: TRBJ1-2
v_gene: TRBV7-9
abundance: .
CDR3aa: CASSFGQNYGYTF
CDR3nt: TGTGCCAGCAGCTTCGGCCAGAACTATGGCTACACCTTC

d_gene: TRBD2
j_gene: TRBJ2-3
v_gene: TRBV3-1/TRBV3-2
abundance: .
CDR3aa: CASSQERRFLAGPWDTQYF
CDR3nt: TGTGCCAGCAGCCAAGAGAGGAGGTTCCTAGCGGGGCCGTGGGATACGCAGTATTTT

d_gene: .
j_gene: TRBJ2-5
v_gene: TRBV3-1/TRBV3-2
abundance: .
CDR3aa: CASSQGGGGHGTQYF
CDR3nt: TGTGCCAGCAGCCAAGGGGGCGGGGGCCACGGAACCCAGTACTTC

d_gene: TRBD1
j_gene: TRBJ2-2
v_gene: TRBV7-9
abundance: .
CDR3aa: CASSQWTGAGELFF
CDR3nt: TGTGCCAGCAGCCAATGGACAGGGGCCGGGGAGCTGTTTTTT

d_gene: .
j_gene: TRBJ2-5
v_gene: TRBV7-9
abundance: .
CDR3aa: CATPPSSPGETQYF
CDR3nt: TGTGCCACCCCCCCCTCGAGCCCTGGGGAGACCCAGTACTTC

d_gene: .
j_gene: TRBJ1-6
v_gene: TRBV6-5
abundance: once
CDR3aa: CASRSPGSYNSPLHF
CDR3nt: TGTGCCAGCAGGTCGCCAGGGAGTTATAATTCACCCCTCCACTTT

d_gene: TRBD1
j_gene: TRBJ2-7
v_gene: TRBV3-1/TRBV3-2
abundance: .
CDR3aa: CASSLGQRYEQYF
CDR3nt: TGTGCCAGCAGCTTGGGACAGAGATACGAGCAGTACTTC

d_gene: TRBD1
j_gene: TRBJ1-2
v_gene: TRBV28
abundance: .
CDR3aa: CASSLTGTYGGYTF
CDR3nt: TGTGCCAGCAGTCTGACAGGGACCTATGGAGGCTACACCTTC

d_gene: .
j_gene: TRBJ2-3
v_gene: TRBV6-5
abundance: .
CDR3aa: CASRRDNTDTQYF
CDR3nt: TGTGCCTCCAGGAGGGACAACACAGATACGCAGTATTTT

d_gene: .
j_gene: TRBJ2-3
v_gene: TRBV7-2
abundance: .
CDR3aa: CASSLWAGTSDTQYF
CDR3nt: TGTGCCAGCAGCTTATGGGCAGGGACTTCAGATACGCAGTATTTT

d_gene: TRBD1
j_gene: TRBJ1-6
v_gene: TRBV5-5
abundance: .
CDR3aa: CASSAAGQGFSPLHF
CDR3nt: TGTGCCAGCAGCGCGGCGGGACAGGGTTTTTCACCCCTCCACTTT

d_gene: .
j_gene: TRBJ1-3
v_gene: TRBV19
abundance: .
CDR3aa: CASSLSAGLGNTIYF
CDR3nt: TGTGCCAGTAGTCTGTCGGCAGGGCTCGGGAACACCATATATTTT

d_gene: .
j_gene: TRBJ2-1
v_gene: TRBV19
abundance: .
CDR3aa: CASKDSRVMNEQFF
CDR3nt: TGTGCCAGTAAAGACTCACGCGTTATGAATGAGCAGTTCTTC

d_gene: TRBD2
j_gene: TRBJ2-2
v_gene: TRBV10-1
abundance: .
CDR3aa: CASSEAVAGSGELFF
CDR3nt: TGCGCCAGCAGTGAGGCGGTAGCGGGCTCCGGGGAGCTGTTTTTT

d_gene: .
j_gene: TRBJ1-1
v_gene: TRBV5-4
abundance: .
CDR3aa: CASSLVGDTEAFF
CDR3nt: TGTGCCAGCAGCTTGGTGGGGGACACTGAAGCTTTCTTT

d_gene: .
j_gene: TRBJ1-5
v_gene: TRBV11-2
abundance: .
CDR3aa: CASSLDLTGDQPQHF
CDR3nt: TGTGCCAGCAGCTTAGACCTGACAGGAGATCAGCCCCAGCATTTT

d_gene: TRBD1
j_gene: TRBJ2-1
v_gene: TRBV19
abundance: .
CDR3aa: CASSIIGGLYNEQFF
CDR3nt: TGTGCCAGTAGTATTATAGGGGGCCTATACAATGAGCAGTTCTTC

d_gene: .
j_gene: TRBJ1-3
v_gene: TRBV12-3/TRBV12-4
abundance: .
CDR3aa: CASSFAGNTIYF
CDR3nt: TGTGCCAGCAGTTTTGCTGGAAACACCATATATTTT

d_gene: .
j_gene: TRBJ2-6
v_gene: TRBV10-2
abundance: .
CDR3aa: CASMYGAGANVLTF
CDR3nt: TGCGCCAGCATGTATGGAGCTGGGGCCAACGTCCTGACTTTC

d_gene: .
j_gene: TRBJ1-2
v_gene: TRBV4-1
abundance: few
CDR3aa: CASSQGGVANYGYTF
CDR3nt: TGCGCCAGCAGCCAGGGAGGGGTAGCTAACTATGGCTACACCTTC

d_gene: TRBD1
j_gene: TRBJ2-3
v_gene: TRBV11-2
abundance: once
CDR3aa: CASSLDLSGGGDTQYF
CDR3nt: TGTGCCAGCAGCTTAGATTTATCAGGGGGTGGAGATACGCAGTATTTT

d_gene: TRBD2
j_gene: TRBJ2-1
v_gene: TRBV5-8
abundance: .
CDR3aa: CASSLGTSAYNEQFF
CDR3nt: TGTGCCAGCAGCTTGGGGACTAGCGCTTACAATGAGCAGTTCTTC

d_gene: TRBD1
j_gene: TRBJ2-4
v_gene: TRBV29-1
abundance: .
CDR3aa: CSVPGTAGNIQYF
CDR3nt: TGCAGCGTCCCGGGGACAGCAGGTAACATTCAGTACTTC

d_gene: TRBD1
j_gene: TRBJ2-7
v_gene: TRBV4-1
abundance: .
CDR3aa: CASSRGPAGGEQYF
CDR3nt: TGCGCCAGCAGCAGGGGGCCTGCTGGGGGCGAGCAGTACTTC

d_gene: .
j_gene: TRBJ2-4
v_gene: TRBV7-2
abundance: .
CDR3aa: CASSPPLVGPPYF
CDR3nt: TGTGCCAGCAGCCCCCCCTTAGTGGGACCCCCGTACTTC

d_gene: .
j_gene: TRBJ2-7
v_gene: TRBV28
abundance: .
CDR3aa: CASRPSGEYEQYF
CDR3nt: TGTGCCAGCAGGCCTTCAGGGGAATACGAGCAGTACTTC

d_gene: .
j_gene: TRBJ2-7
v_gene: TRBV5-4
abundance: .
CDR3aa: CASTPPGDPEQYF
CDR3nt: TGTGCCAGCACCCCCCCTGGGGACCCCGAGCAGTACTTC

d_gene: .
j_gene: TRBJ1-2
v_gene: TRBV5-4
abundance: .
CDR3aa: CASSTRTEGTNYGYTF
CDR3nt: TGTGCCAGCAGCACACGGACCGAGGGGACTAACTATGGCTACACCTTC

d_gene: .
j_gene: TRBJ1-2
v_gene: TRBV6-5
abundance: .
CDR3aa: CASSYSPRQGPGTF
CDR3nt: TGTGCCAGCAGTTACTCCCCCCGGCAGGGCCCCGGGACCTTC

d_gene: .
j_gene: TRBJ2-7
v_gene: TRBV11-2
abundance: .
CDR3aa: CASSLDPGGGYEQYF
CDR3nt: TGTGCCAGCAGCTTAGACCCAGGGGGGGGTTACGAGCAGTACTTC

d_gene: .
j_gene: TRBJ1-5
v_gene: TRBV28
abundance: .
CDR3aa: CASSLWTADPQHF
CDR3nt: TGTGCCAGCAGTTTATGGACGGCCGATCCCCAGCATTTT

d_gene: .
j_gene: TRBJ1-1
v_gene: TRBV12-5
abundance: .
CDR3aa: CASGLVLGGGEAFF
CDR3nt: TGTGCTAGTGGTTTGGTACTGGGTGGCGGTGAAGCTTTCTTT

d_gene: TRBD2
j_gene: TRBJ2-7
v_gene: TRBV19
abundance: .
CDR3aa: CASSIEYAVAGSYEQYF
CDR3nt: TGTGCCAGTAGTATAGAGTATGCGGTAGCGGGATCCTACGAGCAGTACTTC

d_gene: .
j_gene: TRBJ1-5
v_gene: TRBV28
abundance: .
CDR3aa: CASTNEGRRPQHF
CDR3nt: TGTGCCAGCACGAATGAGGGACGAAGGCCCCAGCATTTT

d_gene: TRBD1
j_gene: TRBJ1-1
v_gene: TRBV10-3
abundance: .
CDR3aa: CAISGTGMIMNTEAFF
CDR3nt: TGTGCCATCAGCGGGACAGGGATGATCATGAACACTGAAGCTTTCTTT

d_gene: .
j_gene: TRBJ2-6
v_gene: TRBV6-7
abundance: many
CDR3aa: CASLCLEGDYASGANVLTF
CDR3nt: TGTGCCAGCCTCTGTTTGGAGGGAGACTATGCCTCTGGGGCCAACGTCCTGACTTTC

d_gene: TRBD1
j_gene: TRBJ2-7
v_gene: TRBV15
abundance: .
CDR3aa: CATRDRGFDEQYF
CDR3nt: TGTGCCACCAGAGACAGGGGATTCGACGAGCAGTACTTC

d_gene: .
j_gene: TRBJ2-7
v_gene: TRBV6-2/TRBV6-3
abundance: .
CDR3aa: CASSPPTGSYEQYF
CDR3nt: TGTGCCAGCAGTCCCCCGACGGGCTCCTACGAGCAGTACTTC

d_gene: .
j_gene: TRBJ2-3
v_gene: TRBV5-1
abundance: once
CDR3aa: CASSLPGSTDTQYF
CDR3nt: TGCGCCAGCAGCTTGCCCGGGAGCACAGATACGCAGTATTTT

d_gene: .
j_gene: TRBJ2-3
v_gene: TRBV18
abundance: .
CDR3aa: CASSPGNTDTQYF
CDR3nt: TGTGCCAGCTCACCAGGTAACACAGATACGCAGTATTTT

d_gene: .
j_gene: TRBJ1-1
v_gene: TRBV5-1
abundance: .
CDR3aa: CASSFFPPGVNTEAFF
CDR3nt: TGCGCCAGCAGCTTTTTTCCCCCAGGGGTTAACACTGAAGCTTTCTTT

d_gene: TRBD1
j_gene: TRBJ2-7
v_gene: TRBV7-9
abundance: .
CDR3aa: CASSLVDRADYEQYF
CDR3nt: TGTGCCAGCAGCTTAGTCGACAGGGCCGATTACGAGCAGTACTTC

d_gene: .
j_gene: TRBJ1-4
v_gene: TRBV5-6
abundance: .
CDR3aa: CASSRDGHATNEKLFF
CDR3nt: TGTGCCAGCAGCCGGGACGGACATGCAACTAATGAAAAACTGTTTTTT

d_gene: .
j_gene: TRBJ1-2
v_gene: TRBV4-1
abundance: .
CDR3aa: CASSHSDSGYGYTF
CDR3nt: TGCGCCAGCAGCCATAGCGACAGCGGCTATGGCTACACCTTC

d_gene: .
j_gene: TRBJ2-7
v_gene: TRBV6-5
abundance: .
CDR3aa: CASSYRDRLYEQYF
CDR3nt: TGTGCCAGCAGTTACCGGGACCGGCTCTACGAGCAGTACTTC

d_gene: TRBD1
j_gene: TRBJ1-2
v_gene: TRBV7-9
abundance: few
CDR3aa: CASSSLDRGAGGYTF
CDR3nt: TGTGCCAGCAGCTCCCTCGACAGGGGAGCAGGAGGCTACACCTTC

d_gene: TRBD2
j_gene: TRBJ2-1
v_gene: TRBV7-8
abundance: .
CDR3aa: CASSTRTSGGYNEQFF
CDR3nt: TGTGCCAGCAGCACCCGGACTAGCGGCGGATACAATGAGCAGTTCTTC